Following are 15 T cell receptor beta chains from one sample sequenced in a study of T cells in Graves' hyperthyroidism and ophthalmopathy. Amplified TCR beta CDR3 regions derived from RNA transcripts. A set of HTBI primers served as the primers for a first-round RT-PCR of the TCR CDR3. TCRdb reanalysed the multiplex PCR reads using MiXCR and keeps one entry per CDR3 protein. The sample yields around 600,000 distinct CDR3 sequences, around 16% seen once. Sequenced: blood. The source is a woman aged 40-49 years with Graves' ophthalmopathy.

This clonotype was picked up a small number of times. CDR3 in DNA: TGTGCCAGCCGAAACCAATACGGGGTTCTGGCTAATTCACCCCTCCACTTT. The encoded protein is CASRNQYGVLANSPLHF. V usage is TRBV28 and J usage is TRBJ1-6, with D uncertain. This CDR3 has 17 amino acids. Between the trimmed V and J ends, which lost 8 bases and 6 bases, there was a span of 23 bases. Germline V CDR1 and CDR2: MDHEN, SYDVKM.

This clonotype was detected many times. The V gene is TRBV28, the J gene TRBJ2-5, with 10 positions matching TRBD1. Per the germline V gene, CDR1 is MDHEN and CDR2 is SYDVKM. The CDR3 length is 15 residues. The V and J ends lost 4 bases and 5 bases, in that order; junction bases with no gene match: 7. CDR3 sequence reads: CASSYRDRGFETQYF. In DNA, the CDR3 is TGTGCCAGCAGTTACCGGGACAGGGGTTTTGAGACCCAGTACTTC. Drawing the rest from reference TRBV28 and TRBJ2-5, the complete variable domain is DVKVTQSSRYLVKRTGEKVFLECVQDMDHENMFWYRQDPGLGLRLIYFSYDVKMKEKGDIPEGYSVSREKKERFSLILESASTNQTSMYLCASSYRDRGFETQYFGPGTRLLVL.

V gene TRBV29-1 combines with J gene TRBJ2-1; D unresolved. Germline-derived CDR1 and CDR2 are SQVTM and ANQGSEA. V was clipped by 1 base and J by 0 bases, with 10 bases between them. The CDR3 covers 15 residues. CDR3 nucleotide sequence: TGCAGCGTTGAAGGCGGTCCTAGCTCCTACAATGAGCAGTTCTTC. Protein product: CSVEGGPSSYNEQFF.

The chain employs TRBV6-1 and TRBJ2-7; D may match TRBD1 or TRBD2 (5 bases each). Trimming left V 6 bases short and J 2 bases short, with 14 bases between. Germline CDR1 MNHNS, CDR2 SASEGT. This CDR3 has 14 residues. This CDR3 reads CASSTGTEPYEQYF. The CDR3 DNA is TGTGCCAGCAGCACCGGGACGGAACCCTACGAGCAGTACTTC.

The rearrangement links TRBV29-1 to TRBJ2-3; possible D gene TRBD2, 6 bases. The CDR3 is made up of 15 amino acids. Germline CDR1 SQVTM, CDR2 ANQGSEA. The CDR3 sequence is CSAPRGGGGTDTQYF. The CDR3 bases are TGCAGTGCCCCCCGGGGAGGCGGGGGCACAGATACGCAGTATTTT.

The CDR3 coding sequence is TGCGCCACCTCCGGGACAGGGGGTGAAAAACTGTTTTTT. Translating it yields CATSGTGGEKLFF. This sequence joins TRBV4-1 and TRBJ1-4; 11 nucleotides line up with TRBD1. This CDR3 has 13 residues. The V gene's germline CDR1 is MGHRA and CDR2 YSYEKL. V was clipped by 10 bases and J by 7 bases; unmatched bases: 5.

A few counts support this clonotype. V and J are TRBV12-3 or TRBV12-4 and TRBJ1-5; weak D call: TRBD1 (5 bases). This CDR3 contains 16 residues. V was cut by 1 base and J by 0 bases, with 10 bases left in between. The CDR3 nucleotides are TGTGCCAGCAGTTTAGTCACGGGGGTTAGCAATCAGCCCCAGCATTTT. It translates to CASSLVTGVSNQPQHF.

This clonotype appeared many times. The gene calls are TRBV4-1 and TRBJ1-6; D not resolved. The CDR3 runs 14 residues. The germline gives CDR1 MGHRA, CDR2 YSYEKL. Trimming pared 8 bases from V and 7 bases from J, leaving 15 bases between. Written as DNA, the CDR3 is TGCGCCAGCGCCAAGATATACGGGAATTCACCCCTCCACTTT. Protein product: CASAKIYGNSPLHF.

CDR3 residues: CASSYSGTSVYNEQFF. For the CDR3, the DNA is TGTGCCAGCAGTTACTCCGGGACTAGCGTTTACAATGAGCAGTTCTTC. The chain carries TRBV6-5 and TRBJ2-1; TRBD2 aligns across 10 bases. J gave up 4 bases and V 0 bases, and 3 bases lay outside the gene matches. Germline-derived CDR1 and CDR2 are MNHEY and SVGAGI. The CDR3 loop spans 16 amino acids.

The V call is TRBV2, the J call TRBJ2-3, with TRBD2 matching 9 bases. V was pared by 6 bases and J by 4 bases, with 8 bases of the junction left unmatched. Germline lookup yields CDR1 SNHLY and CDR2 FYNNEI. CDR3 size: 15 residues. The CDR3 loop reads CASRGGTSWPDTQYF. CDR3 DNA: TGTGCCAGCAGGGGCGGGACTAGCTGGCCAGATACGCAGTATTTT.

There are a few counts of this clonotype. The chain links TRBV6-1 to TRBJ1-1; a possible D gene is TRBD1 (5 bases). Germline V gene lookup returns CDR1 MNHNS and CDR2 SASEGT. Trimming pared 7 bases from V and 4 bases from J, leaving 16 bases between. There are 14 residues in the CDR3. CDR3 sequence: CASTQQGWGTEAFF. CDR3 sequence (DNA): TGTGCCAGCACTCAGCAGGGTTGGGGCACTGAAGCTTTCTTT.

This clonotype has a count of ten or more. This chain joins TRBV12-3 or TRBV12-4 and TRBJ2-7; possible D gene TRBD2, 5 bases. V lost 3 bases and J 4 bases, leaving 16 bases between the germline ends. This CDR3 has 15 residues. The DNA for the CDR3 is TGTGCCAGCAGTTTGGACCCGGGATCACTTTACGAGCAGTACTTC. This gives the protein CASSLDPGSLYEQYF.

This clonotype has at least ten counts. The DNA for the CDR3 is TGTGCCGGGAAGCGGGGGGGGCAGGACAATGAGCAGTTCTTC. Its protein product is CAGKRGGQDNEQFF. The chain couples TRBV2 to TRBJ2-1, with 10 bases fitting TRBD2. The CDR3 runs to 14 residues. Germline lookup yields CDR1 SNHLY and CDR2 FYNNEI. The V and J ends lost 11 bases and 5 bases, in that order; junction bases with no gene match: 9.

The table lists this clonotype with many counts. This chain links TRBV3-1 with TRBJ2-1, with D perhaps TRBD2 (5 bases). The CDR3 contains 15 residues. CDR1 and CDR2 (germline): LGHDT, YNNKEL (reference sequence). V was clipped by 7 bases and J by 0 bases, with 13 bases between them. The CDR3 DNA is TGTGCCAGCACCGGTAGCGTGAGCTCCTACAATGAGCAGTTCTTC. This gives the protein CASTGSVSSYNEQFF.

This chain joins TRBV6-1 and TRBJ1-6; D is uncertain. The CDR3 is 20 amino acids. CDR1 is MNHNS and CDR2 is SASEGT in the germline V gene. Trimming removed 5 bases from V and 2 bases from J, with 25 bases in between. The CDR3 reads CASSPPRKPGLSPYNSPLHF. The DNA for the CDR3 is TGTGCCAGCAGTCCCCCAAGAAAACCGGGCCTAAGCCCCTATAATTCACCCCTCCACTTT.